Below, one TCR beta chain is given with its context. Its antigen is as yet unknown. This record comes from a study of cytomegalovirus exposure and HLA in healthy donors. Study results and limitations: A later examination showed that TCR association rates differed by HLA locus, with DRB1 most and HLA-C fewest. According to an earlier analysis, most TCR beta V segments yielded productive rearrangements about 90% or about 30% of the time. Upon later analysis, HLA-associated TCR beta chains proved more clonally expanded than other, equally common chains.

This CDR3 comprises 15 residues. Germline loops: CDR1 GTSNPN, CDR2 SVGIG (reference sequence). V was clipped by 2 bases and J by 4 bases; unmatched bases: 7. In the PCR, 60 Vbeta and 13 Jbeta primers were used. The data were produced by immunoSEQ multiplex PCR, yet TCRdb's version contains in-frame clones alone and is incomplete. Of some 140,000 clones in the sample, approximately 87% were seen once. The clonotype comes from a middle-aged man in good health and CMV-seronegative. The J gene is TRBJ1-2, the V gene TRBV30, with TRBD1 matching 10 bases. The sample was PBMCs. The CDR3 sequence: CAWSRGTGDLYGYTF. The CDR3 DNA sequence: TGTGCCTGGAGTCGGGGGACAGGGGACCTCTATGGCTACACCTTC. Variable domain in full (rest from reference TRBV30 and TRBJ1-2): SQTIHQWPATLVQPVGSPLSLECTVEGTSNPNLYWYRQAAGRGLQLLFYSVGIGQISSEVPQNLSASRPQDRQFILSSKKLLLSDSGFYLCAWSRGTGDLYGYTFGSGTRLTVV.